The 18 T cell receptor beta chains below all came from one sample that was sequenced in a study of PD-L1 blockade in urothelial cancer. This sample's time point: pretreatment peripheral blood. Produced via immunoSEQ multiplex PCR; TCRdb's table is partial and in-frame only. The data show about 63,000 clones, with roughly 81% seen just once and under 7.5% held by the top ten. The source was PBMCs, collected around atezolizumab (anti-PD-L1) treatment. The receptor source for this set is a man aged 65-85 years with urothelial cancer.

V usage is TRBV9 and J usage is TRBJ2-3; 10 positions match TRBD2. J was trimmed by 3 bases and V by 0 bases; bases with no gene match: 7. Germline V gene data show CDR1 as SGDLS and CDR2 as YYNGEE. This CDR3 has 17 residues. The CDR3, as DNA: TGTGCCAGCAGCGTAGTTGATAGCGGGGGGAATACAGATACGCAGTATTTT. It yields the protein CASSVVDSGGNTDTQYF.

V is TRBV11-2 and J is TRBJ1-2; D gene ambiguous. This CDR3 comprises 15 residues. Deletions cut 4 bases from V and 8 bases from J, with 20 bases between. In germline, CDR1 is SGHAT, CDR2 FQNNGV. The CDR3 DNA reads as TGTGCCAGCAGCTCTGGATCGGGAGTCATGGGGGGCTACACCTTC. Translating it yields CASSSGSGVMGGYTF.

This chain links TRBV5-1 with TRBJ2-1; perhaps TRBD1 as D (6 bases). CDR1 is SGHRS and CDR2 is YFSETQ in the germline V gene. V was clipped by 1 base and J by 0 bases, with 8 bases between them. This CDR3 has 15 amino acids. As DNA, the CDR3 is TGCGCCAGCAGCTTGACAGGGAGCTCCTACAATGAGCAGTTCTTC. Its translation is CASSLTGSSYNEQFF.

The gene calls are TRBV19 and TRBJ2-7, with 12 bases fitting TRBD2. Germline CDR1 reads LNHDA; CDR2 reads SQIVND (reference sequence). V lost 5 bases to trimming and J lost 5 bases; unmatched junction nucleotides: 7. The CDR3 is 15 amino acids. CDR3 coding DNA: TGTGCCAGTAGTGAAACTAGCGGGAGGCACAACGAGCAGTACTTC. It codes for CASSETSGRHNEQYF.

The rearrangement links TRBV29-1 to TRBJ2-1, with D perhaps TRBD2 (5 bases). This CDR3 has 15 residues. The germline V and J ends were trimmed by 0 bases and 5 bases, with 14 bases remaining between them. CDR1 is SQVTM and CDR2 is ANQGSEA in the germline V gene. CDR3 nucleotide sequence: TGCAGCGTTGAAGAAGGGCTCGGGAACCACAATGAGCAGTTCTTC. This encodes CSVEEGLGNHNEQFF.

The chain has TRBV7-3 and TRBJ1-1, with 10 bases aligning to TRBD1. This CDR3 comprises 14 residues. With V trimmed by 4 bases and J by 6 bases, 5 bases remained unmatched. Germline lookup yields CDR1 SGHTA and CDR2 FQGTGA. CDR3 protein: CASSSTGGDPEAFF. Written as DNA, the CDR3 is TGTGCCAGCAGCTCGACAGGGGGCGACCCTGAAGCTTTCTTT.

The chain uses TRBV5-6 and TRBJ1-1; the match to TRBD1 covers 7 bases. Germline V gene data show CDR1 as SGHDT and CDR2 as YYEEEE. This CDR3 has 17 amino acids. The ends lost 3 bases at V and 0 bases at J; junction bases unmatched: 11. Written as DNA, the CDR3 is TGTGCCAGCAGCTCTCAGATAACAGGGGCGGTGAACACTGAAGCTTTCTTT. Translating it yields CASSSQITGAVNTEAFF.

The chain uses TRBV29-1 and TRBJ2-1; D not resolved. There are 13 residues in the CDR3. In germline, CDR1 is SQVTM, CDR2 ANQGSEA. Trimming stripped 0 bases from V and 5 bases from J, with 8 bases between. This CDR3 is CSVEDRLNNEQFF. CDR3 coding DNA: TGCAGCGTTGAAGATCGCCTAAACAATGAGCAGTTCTTC.

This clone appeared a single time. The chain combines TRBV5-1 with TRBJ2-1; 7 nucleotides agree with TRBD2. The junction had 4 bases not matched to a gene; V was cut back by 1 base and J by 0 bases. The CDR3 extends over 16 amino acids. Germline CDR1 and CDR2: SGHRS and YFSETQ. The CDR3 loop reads CASSLYGGSSYNEQFF. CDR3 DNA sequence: TGCGCCAGCAGCTTGTACGGCGGGAGCTCCTACAATGAGCAGTTCTTC.

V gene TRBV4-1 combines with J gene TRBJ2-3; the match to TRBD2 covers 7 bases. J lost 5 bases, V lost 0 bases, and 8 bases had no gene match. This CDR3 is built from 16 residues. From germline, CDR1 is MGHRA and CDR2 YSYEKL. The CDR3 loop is CASSQEPGGGGDTQYF. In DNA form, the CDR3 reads TGCGCCAGCAGCCAAGAGCCGGGGGGAGGTGGAGATACGCAGTATTTT.

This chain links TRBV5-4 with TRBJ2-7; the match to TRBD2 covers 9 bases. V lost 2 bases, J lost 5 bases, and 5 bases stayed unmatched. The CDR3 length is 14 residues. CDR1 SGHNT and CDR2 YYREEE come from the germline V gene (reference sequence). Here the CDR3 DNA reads TGTGCCAGCAGCTTAATAGCGGGAGTGCACGAGCAGTACTTC. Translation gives CASSLIAGVHEQYF.

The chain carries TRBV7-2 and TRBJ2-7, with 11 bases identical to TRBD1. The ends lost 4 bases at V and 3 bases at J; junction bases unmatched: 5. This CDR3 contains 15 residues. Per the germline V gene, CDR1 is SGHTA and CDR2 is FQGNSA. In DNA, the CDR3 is TGTGCCAGCAGCTGGACAGGGGGCGACATCTACGAGCAGTACTTC. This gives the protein CASSWTGGDIYEQYF.

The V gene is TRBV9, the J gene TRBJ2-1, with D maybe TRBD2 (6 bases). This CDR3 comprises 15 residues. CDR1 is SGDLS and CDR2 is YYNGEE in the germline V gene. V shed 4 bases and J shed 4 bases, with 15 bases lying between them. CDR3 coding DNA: TGTGCCAGCAGCTATTCCCCCGGGACTTACAATGAGCAGTTCTTC. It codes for CASSYSPGTYNEQFF. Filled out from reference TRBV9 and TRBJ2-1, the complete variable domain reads DSGVTQTPKHLITATGQRVTLRCSPRSGDLSVYWYQQSLDQGLQFLIQYYNGEERAKGNILERFSAQQFPDLHSELNLSSLELGDSALYFCASSYSPGTYNEQFFGPGTRLTVL.

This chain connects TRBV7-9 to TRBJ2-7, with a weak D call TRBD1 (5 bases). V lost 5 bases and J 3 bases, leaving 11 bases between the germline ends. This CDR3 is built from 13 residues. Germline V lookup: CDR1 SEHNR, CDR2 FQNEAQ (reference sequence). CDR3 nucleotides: TGTGCCAGCAGCGCCCCAGGGTACTACGAGCAGTACTTC. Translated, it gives CASSAPGYYEQYF.

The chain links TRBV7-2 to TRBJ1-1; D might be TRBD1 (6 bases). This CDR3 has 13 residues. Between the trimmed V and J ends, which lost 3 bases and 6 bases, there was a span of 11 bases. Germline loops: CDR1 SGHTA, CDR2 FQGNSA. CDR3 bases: TGTGCCAGCAGCTTGGGACAAAACGCTGAAGCTTTCTTT. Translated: CASSLGQNAEAFF.

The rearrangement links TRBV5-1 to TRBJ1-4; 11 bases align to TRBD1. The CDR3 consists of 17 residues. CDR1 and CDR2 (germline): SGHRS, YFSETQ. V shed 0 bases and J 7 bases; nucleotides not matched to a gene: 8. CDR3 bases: TGCGCCAGCAGCTTGGGCCACCGGACAGGGGGCGTTGAAAAACTGTTTTTT. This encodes CASSLGHRTGGVEKLFF.

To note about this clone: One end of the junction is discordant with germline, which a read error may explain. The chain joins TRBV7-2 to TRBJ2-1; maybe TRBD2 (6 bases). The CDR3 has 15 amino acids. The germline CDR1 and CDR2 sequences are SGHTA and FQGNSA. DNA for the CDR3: TGTGCCAGCAGGTTAGCGGTTAGCTCCTACAATGAGCAGTTCTTC. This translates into CASRLAVSSYNEQFF.

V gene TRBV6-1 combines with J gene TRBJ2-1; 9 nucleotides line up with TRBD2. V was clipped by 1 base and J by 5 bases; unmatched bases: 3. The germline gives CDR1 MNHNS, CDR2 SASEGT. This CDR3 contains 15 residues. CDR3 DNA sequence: TGTGCCAGCAGTGAAGTCCTAGCGGGAAACAATGAGCAGTTCTTC. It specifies CASSEVLAGNNEQFF.